This T cell receptor (beta chain) was found in a study of long-term antiretroviral therapy in people with HIV. Study conclusions and caveats: Pre-ART-expanded clones dominated the repertoire at all time points. Repertoires with HIV possessed tighter CDR3 length spans than those of controls.

The run of the v3.0 immunoSEQ assay was at survey level. Sequencing was performed with immunoSEQ multiplex PCR; in TCRdb, only in-frame clones are kept and a portion is missing. The repertoire holds about 28,000 clones, with less than 85% as singletons. This clone was counted a few times. The antigen is unknown. CDR3 length equals 13 residues. Germline V gene data show CDR1 as SGHRS and CDR2 as YFSETQ. V was pared by 5 bases and J by 5 bases, with 13 bases between. This sample comprised unsorted PBMCs, obtained 0.3 years after starting antiretroviral therapy. The V call is TRBV5-1, the J call TRBJ1-1; no reliable D call. The sequence was obtained from a man aged 40-49 years with HIV. CDR3 sequence (DNA): TGCGCCAGCAGGTCCGGGAGCGTTACTGAAGCTTTCTTT. Protein product: CASRSGSVTEAFF.